The present T cell receptor beta chain was sequenced within a study of T cells after yellow fever vaccination. Across the whole study: Fractions with few cells were prepared using SMART-Seq v4 Ultra Low Input. Study-level points and caveats: The booster response re-showed most primary clones: more than 95% CD4, around 87% CD8. Among all clonotypes, a small share was observed in both CD4 and CD8 compartments.

Researchers made TCR cDNA using 5'RACE template switching, and this step added a universal primer site and UMIs. A single record per CDR3 protein comes from TCRdb applying MiXCR to the 5' RACE reads. The data show approximately 120,000 distinct CDR3 sequences, roughly 15% seen once. This clonotype was counted a few times. The antigen is not known. Germline V lookup: CDR1 SEHNR, CDR2 FQNEAQ (reference sequence). Between the trimmed V and J ends, which lost 8 bases and 9 bases, there was a span of 26 bases. This CDR3 comprises 16 residues. The input for sequencing was CD8+ T cells sorted from PBMCs, taken 5 days after the yellow fever booster vaccination. The sequence came from a man aged 18 to 29 who received the YFV17D yellow fever vaccine. The chain has TRBV7-9 and TRBJ2-4; D is possibly TRBD1 or TRBD2 (5 bases each). As DNA, the CDR3 is TGTGCCAGCGGTCAGCGCTCCGGGGCCGGAGGCGTCATTCAGTACTTC. As protein: CASGQRSGAGGVIQYF. Looking up the rest from reference TRBV7-9 and TRBJ2-4 gives the full variable domain: DTGVSQNPRHKITKRGQNVTFRCDPISEHNRLYWYRQTLGQGPEFLTYFQNEAQLEKSRLLSDRFSAERPKGSFSTLEIQRTEQGDSAMYLCASGQRSGAGGVIQYFGAGTRLSVL.